The 14 T cell receptor beta chains below all came from one sample that was sequenced in a study of PD-L1 blockade in urothelial cancer. The method was immunoSEQ multiplex PCR; TCRdb's version includes in-frame clones alone and lacks a portion of them. Of 45,000 to 55,000 clones in the sample, over 75% were seen once. Time point specified: peripheral blood 6 weeks after treatment start. The material sequenced was PBMCs, taken around atezolizumab (anti-PD-L1) treatment. The receptors come from a man aged 50 to 59 with urothelial cancer.

This chain uses TRBV11-2 with TRBJ2-7; 7 bases line up with TRBD2. The V gene's germline CDR1 is SGHAT and CDR2 FQNNGV. Trimming at V came to 5 bases and at J to 3 bases, leaving 22 bases not matched to a gene. This CDR3 has 19 residues. The CDR3 region is CASSPRAGVPPPPLYEQYF. CDR3 nucleotides: TGTGCCAGCAGCCCGAGGGCGGGAGTCCCTCCTCCCCCACTCTACGAGCAGTACTTC.

The V call is TRBV13, the J call TRBJ2-5; 9 bases align to TRBD2. The length of the CDR3 is 14 residues. Trimming took 0 bases from V and 5 from J; bases not matched to a gene: 1. The V gene's germline CDR1 is PRHDT and CDR2 FYEKMQ (reference sequence). CDR3 DNA sequence: TGTGCCAGCAGCTTAGGGCTAGCGGGGGAGACCCAGTACTTC. It specifies CASSLGLAGETQYF.

The V and J genes are TRBV30 and TRBJ1-5; D gene unclear. CDR1 is GTSNPN, CDR2 SVGIG, per germline (reference sequence). This CDR3 spans 13 amino acids. The V end was cut by 5 bases, the J end by 1 base, with 9 bases between. CDR3 residues: CAWGVESNQPQHF. CDR3 bases: TGTGCCTGGGGAGTAGAAAGCAATCAGCCCCAGCATTTT.

The chain links TRBV5-1 to TRBJ2-1; 7 bases map to TRBD2. V was clipped by 3 bases and J by 0 bases; unmatched bases: 18. The germline CDR1 and CDR2 sequences are SGHRS and YFSETQ. The CDR3 totals 20 residues. CDR3 DNA: TGCGCCAGCAGCTCCTTTTATACAGCGGGATACTCTCCCTCCTACAATGAGCAGTTCTTC. Translated, it gives CASSSFYTAGYSPSYNEQFF.

This clone was detected once. The CDR3 loop is CASSLRQGRAEAFF. The CDR3 DNA is TGTGCCAGCAGCCTCCGACAGGGAAGGGCTGAAGCTTTCTTT. The chain employs TRBV11-2 and TRBJ1-1; 7 nucleotides agree with TRBD1. With 5 bases clipped from V and 6 bases from J, the junction kept 9 bases outside the gene matches. CDR3 length: 14 amino acids. Per the germline V gene, CDR1 is SGHAT and CDR2 is FQNNGV.

The chain combines TRBV5-4 with TRBJ1-5; TRBD1 aligns across 9 bases. CDR1 is SGHNT, CDR2 YYREEE, per germline (reference sequence). Germline trimming cut 4 bases from V and 0 bases from J; bases unmatched to any gene: 14. The CDR3 length is 19 residues. In nucleotides, the CDR3 is TGTGCCAGCAGCGACGGGACAGGGCTCGCCATTTATAGCAATCAGCCCCAGCATTTT. This translates into CASSDGTGLAIYSNQPQHF. The entire variable domain, with the rest obtained from reference TRBV5-4 and TRBJ1-5, is as follows: ETGVTQSPTHLIKTRGQQVTLRCSSQSGHNTVSWYQQALGQGPQFIFQYYREEENGRGNFPPRFSGLQFPNYSSELNVNALELDDSALYLCASSDGTGLAIYSNQPQHFGDGTRLSIL.

The CDR3 nucleotides are TGTGCCAGCAGTTTTATCGGCGAGCAGTACTTC. Its protein is CASSFIGEQYF. V gene TRBV28 combines with J gene TRBJ2-7; D unresolved. CDR1 and CDR2 (germline): MDHEN, SYDVKM. CDR3 length equals 11 residues. Trimming took off 3 bases at V and 6 bases at J, with 6 bases between the two ends.

The chain couples TRBV18 to TRBJ2-4; D is possibly TRBD1 (6 bases). CDR3 size: 15 residues. V lost 5 bases, J lost 1 base, and 12 bases lay in between. Germline V gives CDR1 KGHSH, CDR2 LQKENI. The CDR3 DNA follows: TGTGCCAGCTCATTGGACAGTCTGGCCAAAAACATTCAGTACTTC. As protein: CASSLDSLAKNIQYF.

This chain connects TRBV7-2 to TRBJ2-2; 7 bases are a match to TRBD1. The CDR3 is made up of 15 amino acids. With V trimmed by 5 bases and J by 3 bases, 6 bases remained unmatched. From germline, CDR1 is SGHTA and CDR2 FQGNSA. The CDR3 is CASSRDRVDTGELFF. The DNA of the CDR3 is TGTGCCAGCAGCCGCGACAGGGTAGACACCGGGGAGCTGTTTTTT.

The chain joins TRBV4-3 to TRBJ2-7, with unresolved D. This CDR3 is built from 14 residues. V lost 0 bases and J lost 7, with 13 bases in between. The germline gives CDR1 LGHNA, CDR2 YSLEER. CDR3 amino acids: CASSQDVRPGEQYF. The CDR3 nucleotides are TGCGCCAGCAGCCAAGACGTGAGGCCCGGAGAGCAGTACTTC.

The chain recombines TRBV29-1 with TRBJ2-7; possible D gene TRBD2, 6 bases. The length of the CDR3 is 14 residues. Germline CDR1 and CDR2: SQVTM and ANQGSEA. Trimming cost V 3 bases and J 2 bases, with 14 bases left between them. CDR3 residues: CSVESAGPPYEQYF. CDR3 sequence (DNA): TGCAGCGTTGAGTCGGCGGGGCCCCCCTACGAGCAGTACTTC.

The chain couples TRBV28 to TRBJ2-7, with a tentative D call TRBD1 (8 bases). CDR3 length equals 15 residues. Trimming pared 5 bases from V and 2 bases from J, leaving 16 bases between. Germline CDR1 is MDHEN and CDR2 is SYDVKM. The chain's CDR3 is CASSTHRGGTYEQYF. CDR3 nucleotides: TGTGCCAGCAGTACCCACAGGGGGGGAACCTACGAGCAGTACTTC.

The chain has TRBV19 and TRBJ2-1; D is possibly TRBD2 (5 bases). Germline lookup yields CDR1 LNHDA and CDR2 SQIVND (reference sequence). This CDR3 is built from 15 residues. V was clipped by 3 bases and J by 8 bases, with 17 bases between them. CDR3 sequence reads: CASSILGSKVDEQFF. CDR3 DNA sequence: TGTGCCAGTAGTATCCTGGGGAGTAAGGTCGATGAGCAGTTCTTC.

V gene TRBV7-9 combines with J gene TRBJ2-6, with a weak D call TRBD2 (6 bases). CDR1 SEHNR and CDR2 FQNEAQ come from the germline V gene (reference sequence). Trimming pared 5 bases from V and 4 bases from J, leaving 12 bases between. The CDR3 covers 15 residues. The CDR3 is CASSRGIIGANVLTF. DNA of the CDR3: TGTGCCAGCAGCCGCGGGATCATAGGGGCCAACGTCCTGACTTTC.